This passage covers 10 T cell receptor beta chains from one sample sequenced in a study of blood T cells in healthy people across ages. Combining a sample-barcoded 5' primer with a J-beta primer mix, a second PCR ran for about 7 to 12 cycles. From the 5' RACE reads, TCRdb called clonotypes with MiXCR, one entry per CDR3 protein. The sample lists under 1,100,000 distinct CDR3 sequences, about 25% occurring once. These data were likewise used in another study, on T cells of mothers and their children.

Sequenced: blood. These receptors came from a girl aged 2 to 10 in good health.

The rearrangement links TRBV3-1 to TRBJ2-5; D unresolved. Judging by the DNA end, TRBJ2-7 fits better; the J call may be wrong. The CDR3 has 13 residues. Per germline, CDR1 LGHDT and CDR2 YNNKEL (reference sequence). CDR3 loop: CASSQGNPGEQYF. CDR3 DNA sequence: TGTGCCAGCAGCCAAGGGAACCCTGGCGAGCAGTACTTC.

The CDR3 DNA is TGTGCCACCCAGTCGAGGAGGGGCTTCGATGGCTACACCTTC. Protein: CATQSRRGFDGYTF. This sequence joins TRBV6-5 and TRBJ1-2; a weak D match, TRBD1 (5 bases). V was trimmed by 10 bases and J by 6 bases, leaving 21 bases between them. The germline V gene encodes CDR1 MNHEY and CDR2 SVGAGI. This CDR3 spans 14 amino acids.

This clonotype was found many times. J is TRBJ1-6 and V is TRBV12-3 or TRBV12-4; D might be TRBD1 (5 bases). V was pared by 5 bases and J by 7 bases, with 9 bases between. This CDR3 region has 13 residues. CDR3 sequence reads: CASSGTGNSPLHF. For the CDR3, the DNA is TGTGCCAGCAGTGGGACGGGAAATTCACCCCTCCACTTT.

There are many counts of this clonotype. The chain has TRBV7-3 and TRBJ2-2, with TRBD1 matching over 10 bases. This CDR3 spans 14 amino acids. Germline CDR1 reads SGHTA; CDR2 reads FQGTGA. V was pared by 5 bases and J by 4 bases, with 1 base of the junction left unmatched. CDR3 sequence: CASSRTGGTGELFF. The CDR3, as DNA: TGTGCCAGCAGCCGGACAGGGGGCACCGGGGAGCTGTTTTTT.

This clonotype was seen only a few times. The CDR3 protein is CASSPTAETEAFF. CDR3 bases: TGTGCCAGCAGCCCAACCGCGGAAACTGAAGCTTTCTTT. The chain couples TRBV6-1 to TRBJ1-1; D call uncertain. V shed 6 bases and J shed 5 bases, with 13 bases lying between them. The CDR3 consists of 13 residues. From germline, CDR1 is MNHNS and CDR2 SASEGT.

The CDR3 bases are TGCAGTGTGGAGCGGGAGGGCCTGGAGACCCAGTACTTC. Protein product: CSVEREGLETQYF. The chain is built from TRBV20-1 and TRBJ2-5; 10 positions agree with TRBD2. The germline CDR1 and CDR2 sequences are DFQATT and SNEGSKA (reference sequence). The CDR3 is 13 amino acids. The trim removed 7 bases at V and 5 bases at J, leaving 7 bases unmatched.

V is TRBV10-3 and J is TRBJ1-1; D uncertain. The CDR3 has 13 amino acids. CDR1 and CDR2 from the germline V gene are ENHRY and SYGVKD. Trimming took off 3 bases at V and 3 bases at J, with 8 bases between the two ends. CDR3 sequence: CAISDFGDTEAFF. Here the CDR3 DNA reads TGTGCCATCAGTGACTTCGGGGACACTGAAGCTTTCTTT.

CDR3: CASSNFREGFSYEQYF. DNA for the CDR3: TGTGCCAGCAGCAACTTTCGGGAGGGCTTTTCCTACGAGCAGTACTTC. This sequence joins TRBV7-9 and TRBJ2-5; 8 positions agree with TRBD2. The DNA matches TRBJ2-7 better at its end, which makes the J call doubtful. Germline values: CDR1 SEHNR, CDR2 FQNEAQ (reference sequence). The CDR3 covers 16 residues.

The chain recombines TRBV12-3 or TRBV12-4 with TRBJ2-7, with 8 bases lining up with TRBD1. Trimming at V came to 6 bases and at J to 7 bases, leaving 8 bases not matched to a gene. The CDR3 contains 13 residues. CDR3 DNA sequence: TGTGCCAGCAGCATCGGGACAGGTGGAGAGCAGTACTTC. This sequence encodes CASSIGTGGEQYF.

This clonotype was recorded a few times. The V gene is TRBV5-5, the J gene TRBJ2-1; perhaps TRBD1 as D (8 bases). The CDR3 spans 14 residues. Looked up from germline, CDR1 is SGHKS and CDR2 is YYEKEE (reference sequence). Trimming pared 0 bases from V and 8 bases from J, leaving 12 bases between. CDR3: CASSLGQGRDEQFF. CDR3 coding DNA: TGTGCCAGCAGCTTGGGACAGGGGAGGGATGAGCAGTTCTTC. The full variable domain, completed using reference TRBV5-5 and TRBJ2-1, is DAGVTQSPTHLIKTRGQQVTLRCSPISGHKSVSWYQQVLGQGPQFIFQYYEKEERGRGNFPDRFSARQFPNYSSELNVNALLLGDSALYLCASSLGQGRDEQFFGPGTRLTVL.